A single sample gave rise to the 10 T cell receptor beta chains below, sequenced in a study of early T cells in non-severe SARS-CoV-2 infection. TCRdb analysed the 5' RACE reads with MiXCR anew, one entry per CDR3 protein. The sample has under 20,000 distinct CDR3 sequences; 5% to 6% are singletons. This specimen was whole blood, taken at baseline. The receptors here all came from an adult who was a healthcare worker with PCR-confirmed SARS-CoV-2 infection or an uninfected control (not recorded which).

This clonotype was found many times. This chain joins TRBV12-3 or TRBV12-4 and TRBJ1-2, with a tentative D call TRBD1 (5 bases). The CDR3 sequence is 13 residues long. V was cut by 6 bases and J by 0 bases, with 8 bases left in between. This CDR3 is CASRTTANYGYTF. The CDR3 region has the DNA TGTGCCAGCAGAACGACAGCTAACTATGGCTACACCTTC.

This clonotype occurred many times. V is TRBV27 and J is TRBJ1-4; a possible D gene is TRBD1 (6 bases). The CDR3 spans 14 residues. The V and J ends lost 5 bases and 7 bases respectively, with 14 bases between them. CDR1 MNHEY and CDR2 SMNVEV come from the germline V gene (reference sequence). CDR3 DNA: TGTGCCAGCAGTCCTCAGGGGTTCCGTGAAAAACTGTTTTTT. This codes for CASSPQGFREKLFF.

This clonotype has at least ten counts. J is TRBJ1-5 and V is TRBV5-1; tentative D call: TRBD1 (5 bases). This CDR3 comprises 16 residues. The V gene's germline CDR1 is SGHRS and CDR2 YFSETQ. V lost 3 bases to trimming and J lost 3 bases, with 16 bases between them. CDR3 coding DNA: TGCGCCAGCAGCTACCTTCCGACAGACAACAATCAGCCCCAGCATTTT. It codes for CASSYLPTDNNQPQHF.

This clonotype appeared many times. The CDR3: CASSSLLYEQYF. The DNA of the CDR3 is TGTGCCAGCTCATCCCTCCTCTACGAGCAGTACTTC. This rearrangement joins TRBV18 to TRBJ2-7; D unclear. Germline V gene lookup returns CDR1 KGHSH and CDR2 LQKENI. The V and J ends lost 5 bases and 3 bases respectively, with 8 bases between them. This CDR3 spans 12 amino acids.

This clonotype was picked up many times. The gene calls are TRBV18 and TRBJ1-2; maybe TRBD1 (6 bases). The CDR3 spans 15 residues. Germline values: CDR1 KGHSH, CDR2 LQKENI. Trimming left V 1 base short and J 4 bases short, with 13 bases between. The CDR3 region has the DNA TGTGCCAGCTCACCACAAAGAACAGGGACCTATGGCTACACCTTC. Translated: CASSPQRTGTYGYTF.

This clonotype appeared many times. This rearrangement joins TRBV6-2 or TRBV6-3 to TRBJ2-2; D possibly corresponds to TRBD2 (5 bases). The CDR3 has 14 amino acids. Germline V lookup: CDR1 MNHEY, CDR2 SVGEGT. The germline V and J ends were trimmed by 4 bases and 6 bases, with 12 bases remaining between them. CDR3 nucleotide sequence: TGTGCCAGCAGTTGGACCCGGCGGGCCGGGGAGCTGTTTTTT. The encoded protein is CASSWTRRAGELFF.

This clonotype was picked up a small number of times. V usage is TRBV7-8 and J usage is TRBJ2-7, with TRBD1 as a possible D gene (6 bases). The CDR3 consists of 12 residues. V was pared by 5 bases and J by 7 bases, with 12 bases between. Germline V gene sequence: CDR1 SGHVS, CDR2 FQNEAQ. CDR3 residues: CASSPTGWEQYF. The DNA for the CDR3 is TGTGCCAGCAGCCCGACAGGATGGGAGCAGTACTTC.

This clonotype was observed at least ten times. This chain connects TRBV2 to TRBJ2-1, with unresolved D. The germline V gene has CDR1 SNHLY and CDR2 FYNNEI. The CDR3 has 13 amino acids. The V and J ends lost 6 bases and 5 bases respectively, with 11 bases between them. CDR3 bases: TGTGCCAGCAGAATGGTACCCCACAATGAGCAGTTCTTC. Its protein product is CASRMVPHNEQFF. The full variable domain, completed using reference TRBV2 and TRBJ2-1, is EPEVTQTPSHQVTQMGQEVILRCVPISNHLYFYWYRQILGQKVEFLVSFYNNEISEKSEIFDDQFSVERPDGSNFTLKIRSTKLEDSAMYFCASRMVPHNEQFFGPGTRLTVL.

Written as DNA, the CDR3 is TGTGCCAGCAGCTTAAGTAGCGGGGATGCAGATACGCAGTATTTT. This translates into CASSLSSGDADTQYF. The chain is built from TRBV7-2 and TRBJ2-3; 8 nucleotides match TRBD2. This CDR3 comprises 15 residues. In germline, CDR1 is SGHTA, CDR2 FQGNSA. Trimming took 2 bases from V and 4 from J; bases not matched to a gene: 5.

In its sample, this clonotype was seen many times. The chain carries TRBV7-2 and TRBJ2-3; D may be TRBD1 or TRBD2 (6 bases each). The CDR3 is 14 residues long. The V gene lost 6 bases and the J gene lost 5 bases, with 15 bases spanning the gap. Per the germline V gene, CDR1 is SGHTA and CDR2 is FQGNSA. The CDR3 DNA reads as TGTGCCAGCAGTCCGGATGGGGGGCGAGATACGCAGTATTTT. Translation gives CASSPDGGRDTQYF.